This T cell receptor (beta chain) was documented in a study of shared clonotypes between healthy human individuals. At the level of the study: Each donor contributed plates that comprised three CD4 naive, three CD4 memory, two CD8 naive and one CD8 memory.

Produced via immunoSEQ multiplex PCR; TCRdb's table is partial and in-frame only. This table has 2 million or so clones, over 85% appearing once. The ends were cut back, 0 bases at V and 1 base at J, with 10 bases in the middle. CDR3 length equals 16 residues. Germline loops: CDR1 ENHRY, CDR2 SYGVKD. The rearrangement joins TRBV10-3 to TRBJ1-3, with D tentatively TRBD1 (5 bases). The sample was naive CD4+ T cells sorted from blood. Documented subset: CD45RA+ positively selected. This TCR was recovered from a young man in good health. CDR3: CAISESRGLSGNTIYF. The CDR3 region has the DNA TGTGCCATCAGTGAGTCGAGGGGCCTTTCTGGAAACACCATATATTTT.